This TCR beta chain was profiled in a study of CD8 T cells in Susac syndrome. Random hexamers were used to reverse transcribe an amount of about 0.45 to 1 ug RNA. By means of immunoSEQ multiplex PCR, TCR beta CDR3 spanning 54 Vbeta and 13 Jbeta underwent amplification. Each CDR3 protein is one row after TCRdb ran MiXCR on the immunoSEQ multiplex PCR reads. The profile shows approximately 120,000 distinct CDR3 sequences, about nine tenths of them singletons. TCR beta from blood CD8+ and CD4+ T cells was sequenced. Controls matched for sex and age were healthy donors. This CDR3 comprises 12 residues. The V gene lost 6 bases and the J gene lost 4 bases, with 9 bases spanning the gap. The germline CDR1 and CDR2 sequences are SNHLY and FYNNEI.

This TCR derives from a human donor in good health. V is TRBV2 and J is TRBJ1-1, with D possibly matching TRBD1 (6 bases). Sequenced material: CD8+ T cells from PBMCs. The CDR3 nucleotides read TGTGCCAGCAGGGAGGACAGCACTGAAGCTTTCTTT. As protein: CASREDSTEAFF.